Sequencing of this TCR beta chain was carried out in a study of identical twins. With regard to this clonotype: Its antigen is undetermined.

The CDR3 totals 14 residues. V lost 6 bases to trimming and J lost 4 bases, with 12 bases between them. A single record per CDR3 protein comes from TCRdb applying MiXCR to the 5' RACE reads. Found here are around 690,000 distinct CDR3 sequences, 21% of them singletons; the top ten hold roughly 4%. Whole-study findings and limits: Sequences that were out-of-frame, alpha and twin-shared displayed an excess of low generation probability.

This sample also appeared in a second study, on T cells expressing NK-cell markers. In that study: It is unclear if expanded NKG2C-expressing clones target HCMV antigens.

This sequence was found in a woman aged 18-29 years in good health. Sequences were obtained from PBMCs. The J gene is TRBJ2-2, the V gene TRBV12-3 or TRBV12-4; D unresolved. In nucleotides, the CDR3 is TGTGCCAGCAGCCCACCCACTCGCACCGGGGAGCTGTTTTTT. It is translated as CASSPPTRTGELFF.